This T cell receptor (beta chain) was profiled in a study of Graves' ophthalmopathy and Graves' hyperthyroidism (dated by TCRdb to the late 2010s). Regarding the complete study: Peripheral blood was collected before any treatment was given, at the time of initial diagnosis. The study used TCR beta repertoire signatures to distinguish Graves' ophthalmopathy from Graves' hyperthyroidism and to predict progression to ophthalmopathy. T-cell repertoires of thyroid tissue and blood were compared in 5 or 6 hyperthyroidism patients. In total, approximately 130 blood samples were TCR-sequenced: 43 ophthalmopathy, about 75 hyperthyroidism and approximately 17 hyperthyroidism-to-ophthalmopathy patients. For training and testing, the 100 patients in the discovery cohort were randomly divided in a 7:3 ratio. Following sampling, methimazole starting at 30 mg daily was administered to hyperthyroidism patients, and high-dose intravenous methylprednisolone was administered to ophthalmopathy patients. For independent validation, a separate cohort was made up of 18 to 20 hyperthyroidism patients plus 17 patients who later progressed from hyperthyroidism to ophthalmopathy. To explore V-J signatures distinguishing ophthalmopathy from hyperthyroidism, a discovery set of under 110 patients (43 ophthalmopathy, 57 stable hyperthyroidism) was enrolled. Paper-wide results and their limitations: Most expanded thyroid clonotypes with frequency above 0.001 were also detected in blood, suggesting blood repertoires may reflect the thyroid immune response. Sample size was not predetermined statistically, and investigators were not blinded to group allocation. In cross-validation, the 13-signature model distinguished ophthalmopathy from stable hyperthyroidism with around 90% sensitivity and about 81% specificity, while in the test set the corresponding values were roughly 80% and 75%. In validation, the model predicted ophthalmopathy progression with about 71% sensitivity and around 72% specificity; some 13 predicted patients were CT-confirmed with GO in a median of 6.5 months.

This clonotype was picked up many times. This receptor's antigen is unknown. Per-nucleotide qualities are absent, and no much larger clonotype sits a single base away. The germline V gene (reference sequence) specifies LGHDT as CDR1 and YNNKEL as CDR2. The CDR3 holds 14 amino acids from the cysteine to the phenylalanine. Only the CDR3 part of the read is kept: 42 bases, read in frame from the first base. A distance of 11 bases separates the germline ends of V and J, which lose 0 bases and 8 bases respectively. For repertoire sequencing, the TCR beta CDR3 regions were amplified from RNA transcripts. A first-round RT-PCR used HTBI primers with the Qiagen OneStep RT-PCR kit, followed by a second-round multiplex PCR, size selection and purification. Sequencing of the libraries was carried out on an Illumina HiSeq2000 in paired-end mode with 100 bp reads. The study's own analysis went as follows. Reads were processed with SOAPnuke, discarding reads with adapters, uncalled bases, mean Phred below 15, or no exact constant-primer or identifier match. COPE v1.2.5 was used to merge the high-quality paired reads. Each unique nucleotide sequence was defined as a clonotype, and clonotypes were aligned to IMGT TRB V, D and J references with MiTCR v1.1. The analysis was limited to V-J combinations with a frequency above 0.0001, which together covered roughly 99% of the repertoires. For each V-J combination, a TCR clonal expansion and chaos score was defined as the ratio of F50 clonal expansion to chaos observed in the TCRdist matrix. Features were reduced by Welch's t-statistics and random forest to roughly 14 V-J combinations, which fed a naive Bayes classifier. The similarity between thyroid and blood repertoires was quantified using the Morisita-Horn index. TCRdb reprocessing: public reads trimmed at Q25 with fastp, clones called with MiXCR, in-frame beta chains kept. Identical CDR3 proteins give one entry, which carries the most common genes and DNA. The V and J calls shown here were made by TCRdb, not taken from the authors' results. Within this sample are 170,000 or so distinct CDR3 sequences, with over 35% of them counted one time only. Of the sample, under 7% is held by the ten largest clones.

Ophthalmopathy patients had moderately to severely active disease, Clinical Activity Score of at least 3, NOSPECS grade of at least 4, and disease duration under 3 months. Patients with other autoimmune diseases, uncontrolled infections, pregnancy or lactation were excluded from the study. Clinical symptoms, serum thyroxine, TRAb, thyroid ultrasound and orbital computed tomography were used for diagnosis. PBMCs were isolated from 7.5 to 10 ml of fresh peripheral blood by Ficoll-Paque density gradient centrifugation. Total RNA was extracted with Trizol reagent and quality-checked on an Agilent 2100 Bioanalyzer.

The TCR originated in a woman between 40 and 50 years old with Graves' ophthalmopathy. Donor details come from another sample of the same person, matched by shared clones. The sample consisted of peripheral blood. The chain employs TRBV3-1 and TRBJ2-4; matching of 6 bases hints at TRBD1 as the D gene. CDR3 loop: CASSQEAGVDIQYF. Here is the DNA: TGTGCCAGCAGCCAAGAGGCAGGGGTGGACATTCAGTACTTC.